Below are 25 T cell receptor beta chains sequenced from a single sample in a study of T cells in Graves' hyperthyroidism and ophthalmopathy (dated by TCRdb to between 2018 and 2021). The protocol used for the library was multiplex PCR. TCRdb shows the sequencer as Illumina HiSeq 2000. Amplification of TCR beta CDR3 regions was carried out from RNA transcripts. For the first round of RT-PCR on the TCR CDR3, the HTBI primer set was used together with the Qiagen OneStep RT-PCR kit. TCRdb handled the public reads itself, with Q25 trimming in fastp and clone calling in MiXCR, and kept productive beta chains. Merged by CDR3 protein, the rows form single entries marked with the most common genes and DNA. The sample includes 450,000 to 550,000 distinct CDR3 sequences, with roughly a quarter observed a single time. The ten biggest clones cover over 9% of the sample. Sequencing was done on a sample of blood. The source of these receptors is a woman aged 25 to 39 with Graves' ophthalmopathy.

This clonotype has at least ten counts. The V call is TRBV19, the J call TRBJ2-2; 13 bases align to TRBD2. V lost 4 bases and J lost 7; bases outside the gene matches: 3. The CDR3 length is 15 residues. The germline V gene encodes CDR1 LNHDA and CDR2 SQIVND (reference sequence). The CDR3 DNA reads TGTGCCAGTAGTAGGGGACTAGCGGGGATCGGGGAGCTGTTTTTT. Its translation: CASSRGLAGIGELFF.

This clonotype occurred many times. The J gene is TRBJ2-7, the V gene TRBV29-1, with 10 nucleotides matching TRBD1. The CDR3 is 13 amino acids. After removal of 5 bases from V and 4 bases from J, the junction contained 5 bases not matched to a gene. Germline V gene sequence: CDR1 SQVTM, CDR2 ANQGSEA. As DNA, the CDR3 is TGCAGCGTTCGACAGGGGGCTGGTTACGAGCAGTACTTC. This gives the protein CSVRQGAGYEQYF.

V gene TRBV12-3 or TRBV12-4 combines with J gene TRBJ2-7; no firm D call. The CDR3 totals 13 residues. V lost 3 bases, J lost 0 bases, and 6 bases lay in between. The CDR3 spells CASSFALSYEQYF. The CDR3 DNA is TGTGCCAGCAGTTTTGCACTCTCCTACGAGCAGTACTTC.

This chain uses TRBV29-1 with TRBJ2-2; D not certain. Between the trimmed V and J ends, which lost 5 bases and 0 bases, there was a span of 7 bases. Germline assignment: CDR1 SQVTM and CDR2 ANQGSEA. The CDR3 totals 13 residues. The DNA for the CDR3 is TGCAGCGTTACGGGTGCGAACACCGGGGAGCTGTTTTTT. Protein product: CSVTGANTGELFF.

CDR3 in DNA: TGTGCCAGCACCGAAAGGAGTTGGGATGGCTACACCTTC. The encoded protein is CASTERSWDGYTF. The chain couples TRBV6-1 to TRBJ1-2, with D unclear. CDR3 size: 13 residues. Germline-derived CDR1 and CDR2 are MNHNS and SASEGT. Between the trimmed V and J ends, which lost 7 bases and 6 bases, there was a span of 15 bases.

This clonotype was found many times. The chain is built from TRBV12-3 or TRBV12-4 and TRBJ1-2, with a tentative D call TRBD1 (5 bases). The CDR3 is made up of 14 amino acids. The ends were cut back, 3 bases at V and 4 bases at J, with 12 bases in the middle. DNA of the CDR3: TGTGCCAGCAGTTTCGCGGTAGGGACCTATGGCTACACCTTC. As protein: CASSFAVGTYGYTF.

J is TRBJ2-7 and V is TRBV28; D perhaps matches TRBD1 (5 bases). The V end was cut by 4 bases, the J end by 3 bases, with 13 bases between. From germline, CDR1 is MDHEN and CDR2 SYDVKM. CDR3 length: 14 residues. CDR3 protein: CASSSSGSFYEQYF. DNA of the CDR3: TGTGCCAGCAGTTCATCAGGGTCTTTCTACGAGCAGTACTTC.

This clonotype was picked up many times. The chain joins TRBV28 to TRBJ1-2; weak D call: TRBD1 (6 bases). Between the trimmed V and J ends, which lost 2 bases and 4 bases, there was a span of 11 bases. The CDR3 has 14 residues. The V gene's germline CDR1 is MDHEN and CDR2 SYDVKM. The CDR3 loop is CASSLVDRSYGYTF. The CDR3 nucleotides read TGTGCCAGCAGTTTAGTTGACAGGAGCTATGGCTACACCTTC.

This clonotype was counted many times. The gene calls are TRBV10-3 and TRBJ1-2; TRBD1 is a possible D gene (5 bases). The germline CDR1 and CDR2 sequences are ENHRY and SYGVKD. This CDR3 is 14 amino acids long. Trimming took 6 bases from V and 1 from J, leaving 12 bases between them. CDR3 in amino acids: CAIRDGQGNYGYTF. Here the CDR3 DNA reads TGTGCCATCAGGGACGGCCAGGGTAACTATGGCTACACCTTC.

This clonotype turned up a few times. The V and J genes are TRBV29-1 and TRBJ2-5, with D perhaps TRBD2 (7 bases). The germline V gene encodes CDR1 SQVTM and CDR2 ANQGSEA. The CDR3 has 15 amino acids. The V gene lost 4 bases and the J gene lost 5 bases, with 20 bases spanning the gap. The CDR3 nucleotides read TGCAGCGTTGTTGTGTGGGGGGGGGCCTTGGAGACCCAGTACTTC. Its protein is CSVVVWGGALETQYF.

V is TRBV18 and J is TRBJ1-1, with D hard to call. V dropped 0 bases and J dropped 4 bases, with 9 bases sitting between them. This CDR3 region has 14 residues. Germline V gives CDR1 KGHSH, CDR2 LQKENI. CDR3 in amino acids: CASSPPRTTTEAFF. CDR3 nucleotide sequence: TGTGCCAGCTCACCACCGAGGACTACCACTGAAGCTTTCTTT.

The DNA for the CDR3 is TGCGCCAGCAGCTTGGGCAGAGGGGGGAGCTATGGCTACACCTTC. It yields the protein CASSLGRGGSYGYTF. The rearrangement uses TRBV5-1 and TRBJ1-2; D might be TRBD1 (6 bases). The CDR3 is made up of 15 amino acids. V lost 0 bases, J lost 4 bases, and 13 bases lay in between. Germline V gene data show CDR1 as SGHRS and CDR2 as YFSETQ.

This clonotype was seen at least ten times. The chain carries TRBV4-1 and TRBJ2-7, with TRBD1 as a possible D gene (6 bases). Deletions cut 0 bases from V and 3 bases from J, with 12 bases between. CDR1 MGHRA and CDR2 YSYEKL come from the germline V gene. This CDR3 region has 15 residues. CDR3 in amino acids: CASSQEQGPFYEQYF. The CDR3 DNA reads TGCGCCAGCAGCCAAGAACAGGGACCCTTCTACGAGCAGTACTTC.

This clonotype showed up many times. CDR3 residues: CASAPGQGPYEQYF. The CDR3 region has the DNA TGCGCCAGCGCACCGGGACAGGGGCCCTACGAGCAGTACTTC. This chain connects TRBV5-1 to TRBJ2-7; 10 bases line up with TRBD1. From germline, CDR1 is SGHRS and CDR2 YFSETQ. After removal of 7 bases from V and 2 bases from J, the junction contained 6 bases not matched to a gene. This CDR3 is 14 amino acids long.

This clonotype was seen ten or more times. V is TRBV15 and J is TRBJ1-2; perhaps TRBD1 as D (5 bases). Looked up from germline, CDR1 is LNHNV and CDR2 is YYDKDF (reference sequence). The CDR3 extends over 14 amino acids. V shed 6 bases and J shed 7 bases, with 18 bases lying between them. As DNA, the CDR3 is TGTGCCACCAGTAGGACACCGGGTAACGGTGGCTACACCTTC. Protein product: CATSRTPGNGGYTF.

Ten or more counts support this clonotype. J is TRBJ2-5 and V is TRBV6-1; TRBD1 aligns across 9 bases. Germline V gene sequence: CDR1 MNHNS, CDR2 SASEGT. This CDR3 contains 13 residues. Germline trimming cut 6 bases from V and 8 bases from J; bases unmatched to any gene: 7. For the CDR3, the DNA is TGTGCCAGCAGACAGGGGGCGCAGGACACCCAGTACTTC. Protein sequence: CASRQGAQDTQYF.

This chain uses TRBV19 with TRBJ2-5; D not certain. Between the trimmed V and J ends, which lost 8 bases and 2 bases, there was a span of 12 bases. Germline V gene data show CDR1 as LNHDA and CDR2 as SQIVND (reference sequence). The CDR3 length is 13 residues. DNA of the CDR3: TGTGCCAGTGCTACGGACGGACAAGAGACCCAGTACTTC. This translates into CASATDGQETQYF.

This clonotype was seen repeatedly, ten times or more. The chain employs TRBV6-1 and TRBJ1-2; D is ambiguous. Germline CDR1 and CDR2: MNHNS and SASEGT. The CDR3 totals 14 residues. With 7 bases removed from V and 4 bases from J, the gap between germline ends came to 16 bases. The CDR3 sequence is CASNDRASSYGYTF. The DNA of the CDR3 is TGTGCCAGCAATGATAGGGCTTCATCCTATGGCTACACCTTC.

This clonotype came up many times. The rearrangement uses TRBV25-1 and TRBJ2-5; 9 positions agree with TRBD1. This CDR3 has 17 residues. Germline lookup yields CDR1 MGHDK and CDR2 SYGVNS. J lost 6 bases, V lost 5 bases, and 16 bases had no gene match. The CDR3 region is CASSPTLGTGRKQTQYF. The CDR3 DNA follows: TGTGCCAGCAGTCCTACCTTGGGGACAGGGAGGAAACAGACCCAGTACTTC.

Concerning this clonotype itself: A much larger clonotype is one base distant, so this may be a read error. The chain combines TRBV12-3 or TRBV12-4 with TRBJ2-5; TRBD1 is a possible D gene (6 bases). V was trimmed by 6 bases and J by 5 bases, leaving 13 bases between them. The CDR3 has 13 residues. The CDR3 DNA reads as TGTGCCAGCAGATACACTAGGGGGGAGACCCAGTACTTC. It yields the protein CASRYTRGETQYF.

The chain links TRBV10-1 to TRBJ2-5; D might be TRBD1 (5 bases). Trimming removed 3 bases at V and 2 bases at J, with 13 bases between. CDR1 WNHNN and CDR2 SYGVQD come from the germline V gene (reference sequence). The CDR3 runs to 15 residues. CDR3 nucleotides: TGCGCCAGCAGTGAAGGTCAGGGCCGACAAGAGACCCAGTACTTC. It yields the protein CASSEGQGRQETQYF.

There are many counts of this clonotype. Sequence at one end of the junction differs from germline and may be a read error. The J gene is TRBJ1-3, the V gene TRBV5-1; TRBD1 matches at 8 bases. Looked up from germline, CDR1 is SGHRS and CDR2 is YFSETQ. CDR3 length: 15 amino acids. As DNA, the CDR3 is TGCGCCAGCCGCTTGACAGGGGTCTCTGGAAACACCATATATTTT. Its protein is CASRLTGVSGNTIYF.

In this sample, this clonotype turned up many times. DNA for the CDR3: TGCAGTGCTAGAGAGGGCAGGGATTACGAGCAGTACTTC. This codes for CSAREGRDYEQYF. The rearrangement joins TRBV20-1 to TRBJ2-7; weak D call: TRBD1 (5 bases). The V gene's germline CDR1 is DFQATT and CDR2 SNEGSKA (reference sequence). The CDR3 loop spans 13 amino acids. Trimming took 0 bases from V and 4 from J, leaving 10 bases between them.

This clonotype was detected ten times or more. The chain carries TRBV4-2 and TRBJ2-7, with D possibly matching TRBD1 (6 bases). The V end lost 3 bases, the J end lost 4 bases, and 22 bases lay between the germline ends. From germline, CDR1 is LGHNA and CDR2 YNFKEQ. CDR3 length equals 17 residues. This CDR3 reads CASSHLGPKVTGYEQYF. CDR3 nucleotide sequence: TGTGCCAGCAGCCACCTCGGCCCTAAAGTCACAGGGTACGAGCAGTACTTC.

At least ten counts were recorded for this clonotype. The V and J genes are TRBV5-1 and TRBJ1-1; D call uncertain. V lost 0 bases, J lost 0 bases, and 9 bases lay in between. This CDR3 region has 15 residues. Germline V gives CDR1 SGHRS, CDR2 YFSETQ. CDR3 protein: CASSLDPGLNTEAFF. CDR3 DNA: TGCGCCAGCAGCTTGGACCCAGGATTGAACACTGAAGCTTTCTTT.